The following is a T cell receptor beta chain sequence with its context. The sample originates from a study of blood T cell repertoires in COVID-19. The authors' processing: The assay estimated nucleated cells by amplifying reference gene primers. Profiled with immunoSEQ multiplex PCR; TCRdb holds only in-frame clones, not every one. The DNA gave D and trimming, while V, J and clone size come from that table. The sample has roughly 190,000 clones, about 80% seen once. The germline V and J ends were trimmed by 5 bases and 5 bases, with 18 bases remaining between them. Germline CDR1 reads SEHNR; CDR2 reads FQNEAQ (reference sequence). This CDR3 is 15 amino acids long.

The V gene is TRBV7-9, the J gene TRBJ1-1; no reliable D call. This receptor was identified in a woman aged 55-70 years with COVID-19, enrolled during active disease. The material sequenced was peripheral blood. The CDR3 DNA reads as TGTGCCAGCAGCCTTTCTAATACGGCGCGGACTGAAGCTTTCTTT. Amino acid sequence: CASSLSNTARTEAFF. Combining the CDR3 with reference TRBV7-9 and TRBJ1-1 gives the whole variable domain DTGVSQNPRHKITKRGQNVTFRCDPISEHNRLYWYRQTLGQGPEFLTYFQNEAQLEKSRLLSDRFSAERPKGSFSTLEIQRTEQGDSAMYLCASSLSNTARTEAFFGQGTRLTVV.